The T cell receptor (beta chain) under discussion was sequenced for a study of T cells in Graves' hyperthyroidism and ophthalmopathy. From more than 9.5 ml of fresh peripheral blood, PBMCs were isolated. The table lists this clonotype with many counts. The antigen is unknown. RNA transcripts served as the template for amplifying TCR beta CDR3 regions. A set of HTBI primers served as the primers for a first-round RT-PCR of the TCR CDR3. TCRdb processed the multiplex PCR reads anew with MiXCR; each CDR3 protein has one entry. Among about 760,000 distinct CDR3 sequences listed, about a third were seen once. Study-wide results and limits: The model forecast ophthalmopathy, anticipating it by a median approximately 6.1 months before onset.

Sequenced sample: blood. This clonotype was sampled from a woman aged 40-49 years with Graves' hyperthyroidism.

The CDR3 here is CAISETGGNTEAFF. The CDR3 bases are TGTGCCATCAGTGAGACAGGGGGGAACACTGAAGCTTTCTTT. This chain joins TRBV10-3 and TRBJ1-1, with 8 nucleotides matching TRBD1. The V gene end was trimmed by 2 bases and the J gene end by 1 base; junction bases not matched to a gene: 0. The CDR3 is made up of 14 amino acids. The V gene's germline CDR1 is ENHRY and CDR2 SYGVKD.